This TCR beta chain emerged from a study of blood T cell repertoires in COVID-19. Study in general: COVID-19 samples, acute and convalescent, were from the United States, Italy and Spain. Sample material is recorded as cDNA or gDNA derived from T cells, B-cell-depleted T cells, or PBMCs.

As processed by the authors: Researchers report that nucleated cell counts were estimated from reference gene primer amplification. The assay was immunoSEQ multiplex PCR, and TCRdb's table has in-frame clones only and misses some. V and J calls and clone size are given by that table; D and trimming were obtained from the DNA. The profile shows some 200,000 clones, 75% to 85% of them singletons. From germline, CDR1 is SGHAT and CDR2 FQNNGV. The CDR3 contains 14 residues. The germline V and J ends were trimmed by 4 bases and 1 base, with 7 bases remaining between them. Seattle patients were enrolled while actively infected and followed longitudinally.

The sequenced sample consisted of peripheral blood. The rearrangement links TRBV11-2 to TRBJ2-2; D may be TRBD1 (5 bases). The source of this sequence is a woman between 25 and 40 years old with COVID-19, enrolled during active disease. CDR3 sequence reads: CASSSDRNTGELFF. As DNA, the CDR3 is TGTGCCAGCAGCTCCGACAGGAACACCGGGGAGCTGTTTTTT.